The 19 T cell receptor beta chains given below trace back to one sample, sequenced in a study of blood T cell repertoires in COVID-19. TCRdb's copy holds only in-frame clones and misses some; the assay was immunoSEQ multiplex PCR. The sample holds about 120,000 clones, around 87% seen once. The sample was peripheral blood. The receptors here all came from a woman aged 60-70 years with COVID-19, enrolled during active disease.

DNA for the CDR3: TGTGCCAGCAGAAACTTTAAGGGGCCCACCTACGAGCAGTACTTC. This translates into CASRNFKGPTYEQYF. V is TRBV6-5 and J is TRBJ2-7; D may be TRBD1 (5 bases). V lost 6 bases and J lost 2, with 17 bases in between. The CDR3 is 15 amino acids. Germline loops: CDR1 MNHEY, CDR2 SVGAGI.

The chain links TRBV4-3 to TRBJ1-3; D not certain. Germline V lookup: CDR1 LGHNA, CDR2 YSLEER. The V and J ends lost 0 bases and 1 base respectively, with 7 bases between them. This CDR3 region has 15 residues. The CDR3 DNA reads TGCGCCAGCAGCCAAGACCGGTTTTCTGGAAACACCATATATTTT. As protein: CASSQDRFSGNTIYF.

The CDR3 protein is CASSLGTSGGETQYF. In DNA, the CDR3 is TGCGCCAGCAGCTTGGGGACTAGCGGGGGAGAGACCCAGTACTTC. The chain carries TRBV5-1 and TRBJ2-5; 13 positions match TRBD2. The trim removed 0 bases at V and 4 bases at J, leaving 0 bases unmatched. In germline, CDR1 is SGHRS, CDR2 YFSETQ. This CDR3 has 15 amino acids.

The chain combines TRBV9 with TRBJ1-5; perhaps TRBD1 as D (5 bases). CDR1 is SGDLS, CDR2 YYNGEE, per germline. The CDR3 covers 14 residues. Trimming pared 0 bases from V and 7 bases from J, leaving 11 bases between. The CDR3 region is CASSVDGGVQPQHF. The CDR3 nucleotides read TGTGCCAGCAGCGTAGATGGGGGGGTCCAGCCCCAGCATTTT.

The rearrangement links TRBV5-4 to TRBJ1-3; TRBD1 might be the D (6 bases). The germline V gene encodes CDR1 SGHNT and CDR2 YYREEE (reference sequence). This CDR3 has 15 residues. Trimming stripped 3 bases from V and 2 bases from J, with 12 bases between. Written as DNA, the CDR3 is TGTGCCAGCAGCTCGAAACAGGGAGCTGGAAACACCATATATTTT. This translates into CASSSKQGAGNTIYF.

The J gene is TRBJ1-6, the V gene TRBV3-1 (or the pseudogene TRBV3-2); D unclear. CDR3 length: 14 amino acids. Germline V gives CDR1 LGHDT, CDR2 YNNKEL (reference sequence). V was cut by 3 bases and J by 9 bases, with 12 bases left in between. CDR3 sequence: CASSQTLLGSPLHF. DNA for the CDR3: TGTGCCAGCAGCCAGACACTCTTAGGTTCACCCCTCCACTTT.

CDR3 DNA sequence: TGTGCCAGCAGTTATCAGGGCCACACCGGGGAGCTGTTTTTT. As protein: CASSYQGHTGELFF. The chain couples TRBV6-2 or TRBV6-3 to TRBJ2-2; D perhaps matches TRBD1 (5 bases). The ends were cut back, 3 bases at V and 3 bases at J, with 8 bases in the middle. The germline V gene has CDR1 MNHEY and CDR2 SVGEGT. There are 14 residues in the CDR3.

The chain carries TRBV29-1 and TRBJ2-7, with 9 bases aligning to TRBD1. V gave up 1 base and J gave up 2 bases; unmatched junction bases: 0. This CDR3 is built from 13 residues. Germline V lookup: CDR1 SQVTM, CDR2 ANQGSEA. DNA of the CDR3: TGCAGCGTTGAAGGGACAGGGGCCTACGAGCAGTACTTC. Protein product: CSVEGTGAYEQYF.

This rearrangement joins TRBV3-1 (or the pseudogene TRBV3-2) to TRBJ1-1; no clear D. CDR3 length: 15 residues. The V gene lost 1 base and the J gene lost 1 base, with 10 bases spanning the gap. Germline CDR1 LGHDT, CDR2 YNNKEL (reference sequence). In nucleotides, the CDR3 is TGTGCCAGCAGCCAAGTGGCGGCCCCGAACACTGAAGCTTTCTTT. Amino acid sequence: CASSQVAAPNTEAFF.

CDR3 region: CASSSGQNNSPLHF. The CDR3 nucleotides are TGTGCCAGCAGCTCCGGACAGAATAATTCACCCCTCCACTTT. The chain links TRBV5-8 to TRBJ1-6, with D possibly TRBD1 on 6 matching bases. V was pared by 3 bases and J by 5 bases, with 9 bases between. The CDR3 has 14 residues. In germline, CDR1 is SGHTS, CDR2 YDEGEE.

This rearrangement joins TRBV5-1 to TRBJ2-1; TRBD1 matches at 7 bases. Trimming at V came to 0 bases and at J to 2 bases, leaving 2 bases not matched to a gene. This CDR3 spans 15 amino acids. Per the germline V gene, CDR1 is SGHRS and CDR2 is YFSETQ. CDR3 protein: CASSLGQGPYNEQFF. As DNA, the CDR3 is TGCGCCAGCAGCTTGGGACAGGGCCCCTACAATGAGCAGTTCTTC.

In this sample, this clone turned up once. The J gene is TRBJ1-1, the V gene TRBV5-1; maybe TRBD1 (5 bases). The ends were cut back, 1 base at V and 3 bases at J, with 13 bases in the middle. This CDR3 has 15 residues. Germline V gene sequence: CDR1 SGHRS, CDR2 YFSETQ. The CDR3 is CASSLFPGLDTEAFF. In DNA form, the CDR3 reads TGCGCCAGCAGCTTGTTTCCAGGGTTGGACACTGAAGCTTTCTTT.

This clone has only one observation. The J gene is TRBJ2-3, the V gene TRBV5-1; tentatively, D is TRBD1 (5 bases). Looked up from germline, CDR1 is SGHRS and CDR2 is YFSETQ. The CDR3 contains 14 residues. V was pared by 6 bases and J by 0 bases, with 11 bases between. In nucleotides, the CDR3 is TGCGCCAGCAACCCGACAGCTAGCACAGATACGCAGTATTTT. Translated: CASNPTASTDTQYF.

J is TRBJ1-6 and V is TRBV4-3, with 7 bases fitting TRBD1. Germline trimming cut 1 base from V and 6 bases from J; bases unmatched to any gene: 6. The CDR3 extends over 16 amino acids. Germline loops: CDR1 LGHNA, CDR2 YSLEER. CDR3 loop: CASSQGGGRSNSPLHF. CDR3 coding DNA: TGCGCCAGCAGCCAAGGAGGGGGCAGGAGTAATTCACCCCTCCACTTT.

For the CDR3, the DNA is TGTGCCAGCAGCCAAGGAATAGGTGCCGTAGGACAAGGCTACAAAAGACCATACGAGCAGTACTTC. Translated, it gives CASSQGIGAVGQGYKRPYEQYF. The chain links TRBV3-1 (or the pseudogene TRBV3-2) to TRBJ2-7; a weak D match, TRBD1 (5 bases). Between the trimmed V and J ends, which lost 1 base and 4 bases, there was a span of 35 bases. CDR1 and CDR2 (germline): LGHDT, YNNKEL (reference sequence). The CDR3 sequence is 22 residues long.

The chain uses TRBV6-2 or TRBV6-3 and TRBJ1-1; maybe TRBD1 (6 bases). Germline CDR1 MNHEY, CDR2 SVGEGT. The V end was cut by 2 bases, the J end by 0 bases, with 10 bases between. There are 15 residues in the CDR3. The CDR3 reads CASSYRAGVNTEAFF. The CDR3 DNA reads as TGTGCCAGCAGTTACAGGGCAGGGGTGAACACTGAAGCTTTCTTT.

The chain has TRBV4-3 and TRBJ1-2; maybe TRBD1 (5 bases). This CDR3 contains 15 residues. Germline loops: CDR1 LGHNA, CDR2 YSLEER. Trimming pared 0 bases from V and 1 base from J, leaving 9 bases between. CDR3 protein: CASSQEVTVNYGYTF. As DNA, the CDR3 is TGCGCCAGCAGCCAAGAGGTGACAGTTAACTATGGCTACACCTTC.

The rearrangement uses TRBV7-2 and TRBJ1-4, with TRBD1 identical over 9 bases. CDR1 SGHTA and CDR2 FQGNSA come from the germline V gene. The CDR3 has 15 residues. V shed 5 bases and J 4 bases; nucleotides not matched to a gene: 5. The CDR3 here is CASSQQGAGNEKLFF. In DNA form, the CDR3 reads TGTGCCAGCAGCCAACAGGGGGCCGGTAATGAAAAACTGTTTTTT.

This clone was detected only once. The CDR3 here is CASSLFAGQGYGYTF. DNA of the CDR3: TGTGCCAGCAGTTTATTTGCCGGACAGGGGTATGGCTACACCTTC. The chain employs TRBV27 and TRBJ1-2; 9 bases align to TRBD1. The germline CDR1 and CDR2 sequences are MNHEY and SMNVEV (reference sequence). Losses at the gene ends were 1 base for V and 5 bases for J; bases not matched to a gene: 5. The CDR3 extends over 15 amino acids.